This TCR beta chain was profiled in a study of T cell changes during pregnancy in multiple sclerosis. Deletions cut 0 bases from V and 11 bases from J, with 7 bases between. The germline V gene has CDR1 LGHNA and CDR2 YSLEER. CDR3 length: 12 residues. Method: immunoSEQ multiplex PCR; TCRdb's copy keeps in-frame clones and lacks some. The profile covers about 43,000 clones, with under 90% appearing a single time and around 4.7% taken by the ten largest. Source: peripheral blood, taken in the second trimester of pregnancy. This clonotype was sampled from a female donor in good health, enrolled as a control in a pregnancy study. This chain joins TRBV4-3 and TRBJ1-4; a weak D match, TRBD1 (6 bases). This chain's CDR3 is CASSQEQGKLFF. The CDR3 DNA follows: TGCGCCAGCAGCCAAGAGCAGGGGAAACTGTTTTTT.